This entry is about one T cell receptor (beta chain). These data belong to a study of shared clonotypes between healthy human individuals. Some clones are missing from TCRdb's copy, which holds only in-frame ones; the method was immunoSEQ multiplex PCR. The table includes about 2.4 million clones, roughly 93% detected once. The sequenced material came from naive CD4+ T cells from PBMCs. The subset: CD45RA+ positively selected. The sequence was collected from a man aged 18 to 30 in good health. Some clones in this sample may be carry-over from other donors' samples.

This CDR3 reads CASSLDKGALRGTQYF. CDR3 coding DNA: TGTGCCAGCAGCTTAGACAAGGGCGCACTGCGGGGGACCCAGTACTTC. The chain has TRBV7-9 and TRBJ2-5; D may be TRBD2 (6 bases). V lost 1 base to trimming and J lost 7 bases, with 19 bases between them. Germline values: CDR1 SEHNR, CDR2 FQNEAQ (reference sequence). This CDR3 region has 16 residues.